The rows below give T cell receptor beta chains drawn from one sample of a study of blood T cell repertoires in COVID-19. Generated by immunoSEQ multiplex PCR, the TCRdb table keeps only in-frame clones and is missing some. The repertoire holds about 95,000 clones, with roughly 81% as singletons. The sample comprised peripheral blood. The source of these receptors is a man older than 75 with COVID-19, enrolled during active disease. Both conserved end residues are part of each CDR3. Fields, in order: CDR3 protein, CDR3 DNA, clone size, J gene, V gene, D gene. The D gene is left open where the match is weak. Some rows mark clone size as missing; the rest say once, few, many or name a class of expanded clone.

cdr3_aa: CASSAGQNYGYTF; cdr3_nt: TGTGCCAGCAGCGCGGGACAGAACTATGGCTACACCTTC; clone_size: NA; j_call: TRBJ1-2; v_call: TRBV7-2; d_call: TRBD1
cdr3_aa: CASSYSPGTGMNTEAFF; cdr3_nt: TGTGCCAGCAGCTACAGTCCCGGGACAGGTATGAACACTGAAGCTTTCTTT; clone_size: NA; j_call: TRBJ1-1; v_call: TRBV7-2; d_call: TRBD1
cdr3_aa: CSVSQRTGEGYGYTF; cdr3_nt: TGCAGCGTGTCCCAACGGACAGGGGAAGGCTATGGCTACACCTTC; clone_size: NA; j_call: TRBJ1-2; v_call: TRBV29-1; d_call: TRBD1
cdr3_aa: CASSWTVNTEAFF; cdr3_nt: TGTGCCAGCAGCTGGACAGTGAACACTGAAGCTTTCTTT; clone_size: NA; j_call: TRBJ1-1; v_call: TRBV28; d_call: NA
cdr3_aa: CASSLVGTGAYEQYF; cdr3_nt: TGTGCCAGCAGCTTAGTGGGGACAGGGGCCTACGAGCAGTACTTC; clone_size: NA; j_call: TRBJ2-7; v_call: TRBV11-2; d_call: TRBD1
cdr3_aa: CASSLYYGTAQETQYF; cdr3_nt: TGTGCCAGCAGCCTATATTACGGGACAGCTCAAGAGACCCAGTACTTC; clone_size: NA; j_call: TRBJ2-5; v_call: TRBV7-9; d_call: TRBD1
cdr3_aa: CASMRGPNYNEQFF; cdr3_nt: TGTGCCAGCATGAGGGGGCCTAACTACAATGAGCAGTTCTTC; clone_size: NA; j_call: TRBJ2-1; v_call: TRBV7-3; d_call: TRBD1
cdr3_aa: CASSLAVEALYTF; cdr3_nt: TGTGCCAGCAGCTTGGCCGTCGAGGCCCTCTACACCTTC; clone_size: NA; j_call: TRBJ1-2; v_call: TRBV5-4; d_call: NA
cdr3_aa: CASSFTGDGYTF; cdr3_nt: TGCGCCAGCAGCTTCACAGGGGATGGCTACACCTTC; clone_size: NA; j_call: TRBJ1-2; v_call: TRBV5-1; d_call: TRBD1
cdr3_aa: CASKSTDTQYF; cdr3_nt: TGTGCCAGTAAAAGCACAGATACGCAGTATTTT; clone_size: NA; j_call: TRBJ2-3; v_call: TRBV2; d_call: NA
cdr3_aa: CASSQVRGGVETQYF; cdr3_nt: TGTGCCAGCAGCCAAGTTCGGGGAGGGGTGGAGACCCAGTACTTC; clone_size: NA; j_call: TRBJ2-5; v_call: TRBV4-2; d_call: TRBD2
cdr3_aa: CASRPQWGPWGQQETQYF; cdr3_nt: TGTGCCAGCAGACCTCAATGGGGGCCTTGGGGACAACAAGAGACCCAGTACTTC; clone_size: NA; j_call: TRBJ2-5; v_call: TRBV5-6; d_call: NA
cdr3_aa: CASSLGRGSYSTDTQYF; cdr3_nt: TGTGCCAGCAGCTTAGGGCGCGGGAGCTACAGCACAGATACGCAGTATTTT; clone_size: NA; j_call: TRBJ2-3; v_call: TRBV7-6; d_call: TRBD2
cdr3_aa: CASSTGTGGMETQYF; cdr3_nt: TGTGCCAGCAGCACCGGGACAGGGGGCATGGAGACCCAGTACTTC; clone_size: NA; j_call: TRBJ2-5; v_call: TRBV7-3; d_call: TRBD1
cdr3_aa: CASSQVNSRNTGELFF; cdr3_nt: TGTGCCAGCAGCCAAGTTAACTCAAGGAACACCGGGGAGCTGTTTTTT; clone_size: NA; j_call: TRBJ2-2; v_call: TRBV3-1/TRBV3-2; d_call: NA
cdr3_aa: CASSSWTGVNEQYF; cdr3_nt: TGTGCCAGCAGCAGCTGGACAGGGGTAAACGAGCAGTACTTC; clone_size: NA; j_call: TRBJ2-7; v_call: TRBV21-1; d_call: NA
cdr3_aa: CASSQVRTGNTEAFF; cdr3_nt: TGTGCCAGCAGCCAAGTCCGGACAGGGAACACTGAAGCTTTCTTT; clone_size: NA; j_call: TRBJ1-1; v_call: TRBV3-1/TRBV3-2; d_call: TRBD1
cdr3_aa: CASSVKAGGRETQYF; cdr3_nt: TGTGCCAGCAGTGTAAAAGCGGGAGGGAGGGAGACCCAGTACTTC; clone_size: NA; j_call: TRBJ2-5; v_call: TRBV25-1; d_call: TRBD2
cdr3_aa: CASSLGQGVRIGTEAFF; cdr3_nt: TGTGCCAGCAGTTTGGGACAGGGGGTCAGGATAGGCACTGAAGCTTTCTTT; clone_size: few; j_call: TRBJ1-1; v_call: TRBV27; d_call: TRBD1
cdr3_aa: CASSTRTGGANQPQHF; cdr3_nt: TGTGCCAGTAGTACCAGGACAGGCGGAGCAAATCAGCCCCAGCATTTT; clone_size: few; j_call: TRBJ1-5; v_call: TRBV19; d_call: TRBD1
cdr3_aa: CASSAAAGVDTEAFF; cdr3_nt: TGTGCCAGCAGCGCGGCGGCCGGCGTGGACACTGAAGCTTTCTTT; clone_size: once; j_call: TRBJ1-1; v_call: TRBV14; d_call: NA
cdr3_aa: CASSMRETGGASTNEKLFF; cdr3_nt: TGTGCCAGCAGCATGAGGGAGACAGGGGGCGCATCAACTAATGAAAAACTGTTTTTT; clone_size: NA; j_call: TRBJ1-4; v_call: TRBV21-1; d_call: NA
cdr3_aa: CASSYSKVAGAYEQYF; cdr3_nt: TGTGCCAGCAGTTACTCGAAAGTGGCCGGGGCCTACGAGCAGTACTTC; clone_size: NA; j_call: TRBJ2-7; v_call: TRBV6-2/TRBV6-3; d_call: NA
cdr3_aa: CASSNQSGNNQPQHF; cdr3_nt: TGTGCCAGCTCCAACCAATCAGGGAACAATCAGCCCCAGCATTTT; clone_size: NA; j_call: TRBJ1-5; v_call: TRBV18; d_call: NA
cdr3_aa: CASRRDRGRIGTEAFF; cdr3_nt: TGCGCCAGCAGGCGGGACAGGGGTCGGATAGGCACTGAAGCTTTCTTT; clone_size: NA; j_call: TRBJ1-1; v_call: TRBV5-1; d_call: TRBD1